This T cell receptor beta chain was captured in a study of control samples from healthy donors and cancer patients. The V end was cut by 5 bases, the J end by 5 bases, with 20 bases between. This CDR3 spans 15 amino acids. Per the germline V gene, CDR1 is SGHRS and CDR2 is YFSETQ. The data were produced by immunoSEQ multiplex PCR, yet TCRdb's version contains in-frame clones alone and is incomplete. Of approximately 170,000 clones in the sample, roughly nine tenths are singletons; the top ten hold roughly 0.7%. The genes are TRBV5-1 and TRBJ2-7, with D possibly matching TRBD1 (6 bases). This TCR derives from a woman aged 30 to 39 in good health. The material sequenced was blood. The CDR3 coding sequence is TGCGCCAGCAGTAATTCCCGGGACAAACGGGACGAGCAGTACTTC. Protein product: CASSNSRDKRDEQYF.